A single sample gave rise to the 20 T cell receptor beta chains below, sequenced in a study of CD8 T cells in ankylosing spondylitis. TCRdb reprocessed the 5' RACE reads via MiXCR and lists one record per CDR3 protein. This table holds 85,000 to 100,000 distinct CDR3 sequences, about 8.3% found once. Sequenced: blood, either unsorted or a sorted T cell fraction (not recorded which). The receptors shown here come from a male donor with ankylosing spondylitis or in good health (not recorded which).

This clonotype occurred a few times. This chain connects TRBV30 to TRBJ2-2, with 7 bases aligning to TRBD1. The CDR3 spans 16 residues. Germline V gene lookup returns CDR1 GTSNPN and CDR2 SVGIG (reference sequence). V shed 0 bases and J 0 bases; nucleotides not matched to a gene: 4. Here the CDR3 reads CAWSVKGATNTGELFF. The CDR3 region has the DNA TGTGCCTGGAGTGTGAAGGGGGCGACGAACACCGGGGAGCTGTTTTTT.

Only a few counts were recorded for this clonotype. The gene calls are TRBV4-1 and TRBJ2-4; TRBD2 matches at 11 bases. From germline, CDR1 is MGHRA and CDR2 YSYEKL. The V segment lost 2 bases and the J segment 0 bases; nucleotides outside the gene matches: 15. This CDR3 contains 21 residues. The CDR3 sequence: CASSQIYAGGLAEVAKNIQYF. The CDR3 bases are TGCGCCAGCAGCCAAATCTACGCGGGGGGACTAGCGGAAGTAGCCAAAAACATTCAGTACTTC.

In this sample, this clonotype turned up many times. CDR3 DNA: TGTGCCAGCAGCTTTCGAGTCTCCTACAATGAGCAGTTCTTC. It encodes CASSFRVSYNEQFF. The rearrangement links TRBV7-8 to TRBJ2-1; no clear D gene. The CDR3 covers 14 residues. The V and J ends lost 3 bases and 0 bases respectively, with 6 bases between them. The germline CDR1 and CDR2 sequences are SGHVS and FQNEAQ.

This clonotype showed up many times. For the CDR3, the DNA is TGTGCCAGCAGCCTTATCCAGGGGCGACAGGGAGAGGTGGCAGATACGCAGTATTTT. This codes for CASSLIQGRQGEVADTQYF. The V gene is TRBV27, the J gene TRBJ2-3; 7 bases line up with TRBD1. V lost 6 bases, J lost 4 bases, and 22 bases stayed unmatched. CDR3 length equals 19 residues. CDR1 MNHEY and CDR2 SMNVEV come from the germline V gene (reference sequence).

The table lists this clonotype with many counts. V and J are TRBV5-6 and TRBJ2-2, with D possibly matching TRBD1 (7 bases). CDR3 length: 16 residues. The V gene's germline CDR1 is SGHDT and CDR2 YYEEEE. The V gene lost 4 bases and the J gene lost 4 bases, with 17 bases spanning the gap. CDR3 coding DNA: TGTGCCAGCAGCCGAGTTGCAGGGGGGATCACCGGGGAGCTGTTTTTT. It is translated as CASSRVAGGITGELFF. Filled out from reference TRBV5-6 and TRBJ2-2, the complete variable domain reads DAGVTQSPTHLIKTRGQQVTLRCSPKSGHDTVSWYQQALGQGPQFIFQYYEEEERQRGNFPDRFSGHQFPNYSSELNVNALLLGDSALYLCASSRVAGGITGELFFGEGSRLTVL.

This clonotype came up a few times. The chain carries TRBV25-1 and TRBJ2-3; D may be TRBD2 (6 bases). V was cut by 5 bases and J by 4 bases, with 10 bases left in between. The CDR3 loop spans 13 amino acids. Germline CDR1 reads MGHDK; CDR2 reads SYGVNS. The CDR3 loop is CASSRSGADTQYF. In DNA form, the CDR3 reads TGTGCCAGCAGTAGGTCGGGGGCAGATACGCAGTATTTT.

This clonotype was seen many times. The CDR3 DNA reads TGTGCCAGCATAGACCAGGGTTTCACCGGGGAGCTGTTTTTT. As protein: CASIDQGFTGELFF. The rearrangement links TRBV6-6 to TRBJ2-2; tentative D call: TRBD1 (5 bases). V lost 7 bases and J lost 4, with 13 bases in between. Germline lookup yields CDR1 MNHNY and CDR2 SVGAGI (reference sequence). This CDR3 spans 14 amino acids.

This clonotype appeared many times. This chain joins TRBV4-3 and TRBJ2-3; D call uncertain. CDR3 length: 16 residues. The germline V gene encodes CDR1 LGHNA and CDR2 YSLEER. V shed 0 bases and J shed 0 bases, with 10 bases lying between them. The CDR3 is CASSQDPPTSTDTQYF. The CDR3 DNA reads TGCGCCAGCAGCCAAGATCCCCCCACTAGCACAGATACGCAGTATTTT.

This clonotype was counted at least ten times. The chain uses TRBV7-2 and TRBJ2-2, with D hard to call. The CDR3 is 13 residues long. V lost 3 bases and J 6 bases, leaving 8 bases between the germline ends. The germline CDR1 and CDR2 sequences are SGHTA and FQGNSA. The CDR3 loop is CASSFSSPGELFF. The CDR3 region has the DNA TGTGCCAGCAGCTTCTCGTCCCCCGGGGAGCTGTTTTTT.

This clonotype was detected ten times or more. The chain links TRBV6-5 to TRBJ2-1, with no clear D. The length of the CDR3 is 15 residues. The germline CDR1 and CDR2 sequences are MNHEY and SVGAGI. V lost 2 bases to trimming and J lost 0 bases, with 8 bases between them. The CDR3 nucleotides read TGTGCCAGCAGTTACCTATCCATCTCCTACAATGAGCAGTTCTTC. Amino acids: CASSYLSISYNEQFF.

Ten or more counts support this clonotype. V gene TRBV15 combines with J gene TRBJ2-7; TRBD1 is a possible D gene (5 bases). Germline V gene lookup returns CDR1 LNHNV and CDR2 YYDKDF (reference sequence). CDR3 length: 15 residues. V gave up 3 bases and J gave up 1 base, with 13 bases separating them. As DNA, the CDR3 is TGTGCCACCAGCAGCGCCTTACAGGTTTCCTACGAGCAGTACTTC. Protein product: CATSSALQVSYEQYF.

This clonotype has at least ten counts. The J gene is TRBJ1-1, the V gene TRBV5-1; D perhaps matches TRBD1 (5 bases). V was pared by 9 bases and J by 5 bases, with 17 bases between. The germline CDR1 and CDR2 sequences are SGHRS and YFSETQ. The CDR3 runs 13 residues. CDR3 nucleotides: TGCGCCACCAGGGTTGGGGATAGGACTGAAGCTTTCTTT. Its translation: CATRVGDRTEAFF.

This clonotype was observed at least ten times. The rearrangement joins TRBV7-9 to TRBJ1-1; 7 bases line up with TRBD1. CDR1 SEHNR and CDR2 FQNEAQ come from the germline V gene (reference sequence). The length of the CDR3 is 15 residues. V was pared by 1 base and J by 0 bases, with 2 bases of the junction left unmatched. Written as DNA, the CDR3 is TGTGCCAGCAGCTTAGGTGACAGGGTGAACACTGAAGCTTTCTTT. It specifies CASSLGDRVNTEAFF.

This clonotype has ten or more counts. This rearrangement joins TRBV29-1 to TRBJ2-1; TRBD2 is a possible D gene (5 bases). Germline V gene sequence: CDR1 SQVTM, CDR2 ANQGSEA. The ends were cut back, 7 bases at V and 3 bases at J, with 16 bases in the middle. CDR3 size: 14 residues. This CDR3 is CSAIRETSYNEQFF. CDR3 DNA: TGCAGCGCTATAAGAGAAACTAGCTACAATGAGCAGTTCTTC.

This clonotype was detected many times. The V and J genes are TRBV20-1 and TRBJ2-2; D ambiguous. V was clipped by 2 bases and J by 2 bases, with 6 bases between them. This CDR3 is 13 amino acids long. Germline V CDR1 and CDR2: DFQATT, SNEGSKA (reference sequence). CDR3 sequence reads: CSARLSNTGELFF. In DNA, the CDR3 is TGCAGTGCTAGACTAAGTAACACCGGGGAGCTGTTTTTT.

In its sample, this clonotype was seen many times. This rearrangement joins TRBV27 to TRBJ2-2; TRBD1 matches 10 bases. In germline, CDR1 is MNHEY, CDR2 SMNVEV (reference sequence). J gave up 5 bases and V 7 bases, and 13 bases lay outside the gene matches. This CDR3 region has 17 residues. CDR3 in DNA: TGTGCCAGCACTTCTTTTCCGGGACAGGGGTGGACCGGGGAGCTGTTTTTT. Translated, it gives CASTSFPGQGWTGELFF.

This clonotype appeared many times. This rearrangement joins TRBV18 to TRBJ2-2; no reliable D call. Germline V lookup: CDR1 KGHSH, CDR2 LQKENI. The germline V and J ends were trimmed by 3 bases and 6 bases, with 11 bases remaining between them. CDR3 length equals 14 residues. The CDR3 DNA reads as TGTGCCAGCTCACCGCTCCTAGTACCCGGGGAGCTGTTTTTT. Translation gives CASSPLLVPGELFF.

In its sample, this clonotype was seen many times. V and J are TRBV4-3 and TRBJ1-3; no definite D call. Per germline, CDR1 LGHNA and CDR2 YSLEER. V lost 2 bases, J lost 2 bases, and 10 bases lay in between. The length of the CDR3 is 15 residues. CDR3 sequence (DNA): TGCGCCAGCAGCCAATTAGGCCACGCTGGAAACACCATATATTTT. Its protein product is CASSQLGHAGNTIYF.

This clonotype has at least ten counts. The chain joins TRBV4-2 to TRBJ1-1; D gene uncertain. V lost 4 bases, J lost 2 bases, and 17 bases lay in between. Germline V gene data show CDR1 as LGHNA and CDR2 as YNFKEQ. The CDR3 spans 16 residues. The CDR3 region is CASSPTGWRTNTEAFF. Here the CDR3 DNA reads TGTGCCAGCAGCCCAACTGGATGGAGAACTAACACTGAAGCTTTCTTT.

This clonotype was seen many times. The gene calls are TRBV5-1 and TRBJ2-3; 8 nucleotides align to TRBD2. This CDR3 is built from 13 residues. The V gene end was trimmed by 5 bases and the J gene end by 3 bases; junction bases not matched to a gene: 2. The V gene's germline CDR1 is SGHRS and CDR2 YFSETQ. The CDR3: CASRLADTDTQYF. Here the CDR3 DNA reads TGCGCCAGCAGACTAGCGGATACAGATACGCAGTATTTT.